This T cell receptor beta chain was observed in a study of T cell repertoires in cytomegalovirus infection. This clonotype was recorded a few times. Via MiXCR, TCRdb re-called the reads, giving one row per CDR3 protein. Of roughly 230,000 distinct CDR3 sequences in the sample, over 15% were seen once. The CDR3 is 15 amino acids. Trimming shortened V by 5 bases and J by 5 bases, and 18 bases separated the two germline ends. Germline values: CDR1 MDHEN, CDR2 SYDVKM. The J gene is TRBJ1-2, the V gene TRBV28; the D gene is possibly TRBD1 (5 bases). Sequencing was performed on CD8+ T cells from PBMCs. The clonotype originates from a human donor in good health (CMV status not recorded). Some clones in this sample may be carry-over from other donors' samples. The CDR3 DNA reads TGTGCCAGCAGTCCGTCTTTTCGGGGGATGTATGGCTACACCTTC. Amino acid sequence: CASSPSFRGMYGYTF.